Below are 29 T cell receptor beta chains sequenced from a single sample in a study of OX40 agonist ivuxolimab in advanced cancers. The method was immunoSEQ multiplex PCR; TCRdb's version includes in-frame clones alone and lacks a portion of them. The table lists fewer than 100,000 clones, about nine tenths of them singletons. Specimen: CD4+ or CD8+ T cells sorted from blood, collected in a trial of the OX40 agonist ivuxolimab. Receptors originate from an adult with an advanced solid tumor such as melanoma, head and neck, liver or kidney cancer.

V and J are TRBV5-6 and TRBJ1-2; D gene uncertain. Germline CDR1 reads SGHDT; CDR2 reads YYEEEE. The CDR3 totals 15 residues. Trimming pared 0 bases from V and 2 bases from J, leaving 11 bases between. The CDR3 loop is CASSLGPGSNYGYTF. The CDR3 nucleotides are TGTGCCAGCAGCTTGGGTCCGGGAAGCAACTATGGCTACACCTTC.

This sequence joins TRBV9 and TRBJ2-1; D is uncertain. CDR1 and CDR2 (germline): SGDLS, YYNGEE. V lost 1 base and J 5 bases, leaving 10 bases between the germline ends. This CDR3 has 14 residues. CDR3 nucleotide sequence: TGTGCCAGCAGCGTACACCGGGTCGACAATGAGCAGTTCTTC. It specifies CASSVHRVDNEQFF.

The chain employs TRBV5-4 and TRBJ2-1; D is possibly TRBD1 (5 bases). CDR3 length: 14 residues. From germline, CDR1 is SGHNT and CDR2 YYREEE (reference sequence). With 3 bases removed from V and 3 bases from J, the gap between germline ends came to 10 bases. The CDR3 here is CASSSGQLYNEQFF. In nucleotides, the CDR3 is TGTGCCAGCAGCTCAGGACAACTCTACAATGAGCAGTTCTTC.

J is TRBJ2-3 and V is TRBV10-3; 7 bases line up with TRBD1. The CDR3 extends over 13 amino acids. V dropped 7 bases and J dropped 2; count of bases not matched to a gene: 3. Germline CDR1 and CDR2: ENHRY and SYGVKD. CDR3 sequence (DNA): TGTGCCATCAAGGGACAGCACACAGATACGCAGTATTTT. Translated: CAIKGQHTDTQYF.

The chain links TRBV11-2 to TRBJ2-7, with 8 nucleotides matching TRBD1. V lost 4 bases, J lost 6 bases, and 11 bases stayed unmatched. The germline V gene has CDR1 SGHAT and CDR2 FQNNGV. The CDR3 length is 15 residues. CDR3 in amino acids: CASSWNGQGAAEQYF. The CDR3 DNA follows: TGTGCCAGCAGCTGGAACGGGCAGGGGGCCGCCGAGCAGTACTTC.

CDR3 sequence: CAWSVGIAGGRETQYF. The CDR3 nucleotides read TGTGCCTGGAGCGTCGGGATAGCGGGAGGGAGAGAGACCCAGTACTTC. The rearrangement links TRBV30 to TRBJ2-5, with 11 bases fitting TRBD2. Germline V CDR1 and CDR2: GTSNPN, SVGIG (reference sequence). The CDR3 consists of 16 residues. J was trimmed by 4 bases and V by 3 bases; bases with no gene match: 10. The full variable domain, in which reference TRBV30 and TRBJ2-5 provide the parts outside the CDR3, is SQTIHQWPATLVQPVGSPLSLECTVEGTSNPNLYWYRQAAGRGLQLLFYSVGIGQISSEVPQNLSASRPQDRQFILSSKKLLLSDSGFYLCAWSVGIAGGRETQYFGPGTRLLVL.

The chain joins TRBV28 to TRBJ1-3, with 10 nucleotides matching TRBD1. The germline V gene encodes CDR1 MDHEN and CDR2 SYDVKM. Unmatched junction bases numbered 7, after V lost 5 bases and J lost 6 bases. CDR3 size: 15 residues. DNA of the CDR3: TGTGCCAGCAGTGGAGGGGGACAGGGGCCAAACACCATATATTTT. As protein: CASSGGGQGPNTIYF.

V and J are TRBV18 and TRBJ2-2, with D unclear. V was trimmed by 3 bases and J by 7 bases, leaving 9 bases between them. Germline V lookup: CDR1 KGHSH, CDR2 LQKENI. The length of the CDR3 is 13 residues. CDR3 sequence (DNA): TGTGCCAGCTCACCTAGGACGGGCGGGGAGCTGTTTTTT. Residues: CASSPRTGGELFF.

The chain employs TRBV7-2 and TRBJ2-3; a possible D gene is TRBD1 (5 bases). Looked up from germline, CDR1 is SGHTA and CDR2 is FQGNSA. V lost 5 bases, J lost 0 bases, and 9 bases lay in between. The CDR3 covers 14 residues. CDR3 residues: CASSPRQSTDTQYF. The CDR3 DNA reads TGTGCCAGCAGCCCCCGACAGAGCACAGATACGCAGTATTTT.

The chain links TRBV7-2 to TRBJ2-6; 10 bases map to TRBD2. The CDR3 contains 19 residues. V shed 8 bases, J shed 3 bases, and the junction held 16 bases outside the gene matches. Germline V lookup: CDR1 SGHTA, CDR2 FQGNSA. The CDR3 sequence is CASGPTRLAGVGGANVLTF. DNA of the CDR3: TGTGCCAGCGGGCCGACGAGGCTAGCGGGAGTGGGTGGGGCCAACGTCCTGACTTTC.

The chain is built from TRBV28 and TRBJ2-2; no clear D gene. V lost 2 bases to trimming and J lost 7 bases, with 5 bases between them. Germline V gives CDR1 MDHEN, CDR2 SYDVKM. The CDR3 is made up of 12 amino acids. CDR3 protein: CASSLPSGELFF. DNA for the CDR3: TGTGCCAGCAGTTTACCGAGCGGGGAGCTGTTTTTT.

The chain has TRBV28 and TRBJ2-1; 12 nucleotides match TRBD2. The germline gives CDR1 MDHEN, CDR2 SYDVKM. The CDR3 totals 16 residues. V lost 4 bases, J lost 6 bases, and 7 bases stayed unmatched. The CDR3 DNA is TGTGCCAGCAGTTCTAGCGGGAGGGCCCTTTTCAATGAGCAGTTCTTC. Amino acid sequence: CASSSSGRALFNEQFF.

This chain links TRBV18 with TRBJ2-1; 11 nucleotides align to TRBD2. The junction had 3 bases not matched to a gene; V was cut back by 3 bases and J by 5 bases. CDR3 length equals 15 residues. Per germline, CDR1 KGHSH and CDR2 LQKENI. The CDR3 nucleotides read TGTGCCAGCTCACCTCCGACTAGCGGGAACAATGAGCAGTTCTTC. Translating it yields CASSPPTSGNNEQFF.

The chain has TRBV2 and TRBJ2-6, with a tentative D call TRBD1 (6 bases). The CDR3 is 14 amino acids. V shed 6 bases and J shed 2 bases, with 8 bases lying between them. Germline loops: CDR1 SNHLY, CDR2 FYNNEI. CDR3: CASRDRTGANVLTF. In DNA, the CDR3 is TGTGCCAGCAGAGACAGGACTGGGGCCAACGTCCTGACTTTC.

J is TRBJ2-1 and V is TRBV7-9, with D unresolved. V lost 8 bases and J lost 6, with 17 bases in between. The CDR3 totals 14 residues. Germline loops: CDR1 SEHNR, CDR2 FQNEAQ (reference sequence). This CDR3 is CASRNLAVSNEQFF. CDR3 DNA sequence: TGTGCCAGCCGGAATCTGGCAGTTTCCAATGAGCAGTTCTTC.

The chain links TRBV7-2 to TRBJ2-5; D may be TRBD1 or TRBD2 (5 bases each). V was cut by 4 bases and J by 1 base, with 13 bases left in between. The CDR3 has 15 amino acids. Germline values: CDR1 SGHTA, CDR2 FQGNSA. The CDR3 loop is CASSSSGPRQETQYF. For the CDR3, the DNA is TGTGCCAGCAGCTCATCGGGGCCCCGCCAAGAGACCCAGTACTTC.

This rearrangement joins TRBV6-6 to TRBJ2-7; D gene unclear. CDR3 length equals 13 residues. The germline CDR1 and CDR2 sequences are MNHNY and SVGAGI (reference sequence). Trimming took 4 bases from V and 1 from J, leaving 8 bases between them. CDR3 in amino acids: CASSSRTSYEQYF. The DNA of the CDR3 is TGTGCCAGCAGTTCCAGAACATCCTACGAGCAGTACTTC.

This clone was found a few times. The chain has TRBV9 and TRBJ1-3; tentatively, D is TRBD1 (5 bases). The CDR3 length is 17 residues. Germline V gives CDR1 SGDLS, CDR2 YYNGEE. Trimming left V 3 bases short and J 0 bases short, with 16 bases between. CDR3 loop: CASSASGTTNSGNTIYF. CDR3 DNA: TGTGCCAGCAGCGCCTCCGGGACGACGAACTCTGGAAACACCATATATTTT.

The chain employs TRBV7-2 and TRBJ2-3, with TRBD2 matching over 7 bases. The germline V gene encodes CDR1 SGHTA and CDR2 FQGNSA. The CDR3 consists of 15 residues. V shed 1 base, J shed 1 base, and the junction held 2 bases outside the gene matches. CDR3 amino acids: CASSLVGGGTDTQYF. The CDR3 DNA follows: TGTGCCAGCAGCTTAGTGGGGGGGGGCACAGATACGCAGTATTTT.

The CDR3 bases are TGTGCCAGTAGTATACGGGGACAGGGTAGGGACATTCAGTACTTC. This encodes CASSIRGQGRDIQYF. The chain has TRBV19 and TRBJ2-4, with TRBD1 identical over 9 bases. V dropped 2 bases and J dropped 8; count of bases not matched to a gene: 7. This CDR3 has 15 residues. In germline, CDR1 is LNHDA, CDR2 SQIVND (reference sequence).

The chain carries TRBV28 and TRBJ2-7, with 13 bases identical to TRBD2. V shed 5 bases, J shed 7 bases, and the junction held 11 bases outside the gene matches. The CDR3 length is 16 residues. Germline lookup yields CDR1 MDHEN and CDR2 SYDVKM. The CDR3 DNA is TGTGCCAGCAGTCTAGGGACTAGCGGGACGATTGGGGAGCAGTACTTC. It translates to CASSLGTSGTIGEQYF.

The V call is TRBV6-1, the J call TRBJ2-1, with D unclear. Between the trimmed V and J ends, which lost 8 bases and 9 bases, there was a span of 8 bases. The CDR3 runs to 10 residues. Germline-derived CDR1 and CDR2 are MNHNS and SASEGT. The CDR3 DNA is TGTGCCAGCTGGCTGCGTGAGCAGTTCTTC. Residues: CASWLREQFF.

To note about this clone: Additional DNA sequences in this sample encode the identical CDR3. The CDR3 region has the DNA TGTGCCAGCAGCAAATTGGCGGGCTCCTACAATGAGCAGTTCTTC. Protein: CASSKLAGSYNEQFF. The chain recombines TRBV2 with TRBJ2-1; possibly TRBD2 for D (5 bases). V was shortened by 6 bases and J by 0 bases, with 12 bases between the two germline ends. The CDR3 is 15 amino acids. Germline CDR1 SNHLY, CDR2 FYNNEI. Looking up the rest from reference TRBV2 and TRBJ2-1 gives the full variable domain: EPEVTQTPSHQVTQMGQEVILRCVPISNHLYFYWYRQILGQKVEFLVSFYNNEISEKSEIFDDQFSVERPDGSNFTLKIRSTKLEDSAMYFCASSKLAGSYNEQFFGPGTRLTVL.

This sequence joins TRBV5-1 and TRBJ1-1, with TRBD1 identical over 9 bases. The CDR3 is 14 residues long. V dropped 3 bases and J dropped 4; count of bases not matched to a gene: 4. CDR1 SGHRS and CDR2 YFSETQ come from the germline V gene. The CDR3 sequence: CASSYQDRGTEAFF. The CDR3, as DNA: TGCGCCAGCAGCTACCAGGACAGGGGCACTGAAGCTTTCTTT.

The V call is TRBV30, the J call TRBJ2-7; 10 nucleotides match TRBD1. Trimming cost V 2 bases and J 3 bases; bases outside gene matches: 4. This CDR3 has 14 amino acids. Looked up from germline, CDR1 is GTSNPN and CDR2 is SVGIG (reference sequence). The chain's CDR3 is CAWSLGDRGYEQYF. CDR3 sequence (DNA): TGTGCCTGGAGTTTGGGGGACAGGGGCTACGAGCAGTACTTC.

This chain uses TRBV5-1 with TRBJ2-5; no definite D call. The CDR3 extends over 14 amino acids. Trimming cost V 4 bases and J 5 bases, with 15 bases left between them. Germline-derived CDR1 and CDR2 are SGHRS and YFSETQ. The CDR3 DNA is TGCGCCAGCAGCCGATACAACGGACCGGAGACCCAGTACTTC. Its protein product is CASSRYNGPETQYF.

The J gene is TRBJ2-1, the V gene TRBV5-1, with a tentative D call TRBD2 (7 bases). The CDR3 totals 15 residues. CDR1 and CDR2 (germline): SGHRS, YFSETQ. V lost 7 bases, J lost 7 bases, and 21 bases lay in between. The CDR3 sequence: CASSRGGREENEQFF. The CDR3 DNA reads TGCGCCAGCTCCAGGGGCGGGAGAGAGGAAAATGAGCAGTTCTTC.

This clone occurred once. The chain employs TRBV2 and TRBJ2-2; 12 bases map to TRBD2. V was clipped by 4 bases and J by 6 bases; unmatched bases: 3. CDR3 length equals 15 residues. Per the germline V gene, CDR1 is SNHLY and CDR2 is FYNNEI. The CDR3 is CASSGLAGEAGELFF. CDR3 coding DNA: TGTGCCAGCAGTGGACTAGCGGGAGAGGCCGGGGAGCTGTTTTTT. Complete variable domain (other parts from reference TRBV2 and TRBJ2-2): EPEVTQTPSHQVTQMGQEVILRCVPISNHLYFYWYRQILGQKVEFLVSFYNNEISEKSEIFDDQFSVERPDGSNFTLKIRSTKLEDSAMYFCASSGLAGEAGELFFGEGSRLTVL.

There are a few counts of this clone. The rearrangement links TRBV5-4 to TRBJ1-1, with a possible D match to TRBD1 (6 bases). The germline V gene has CDR1 SGHNT and CDR2 YYREEE (reference sequence). The CDR3 is 13 residues long. V lost 4 bases and J 1 base, leaving 8 bases between the germline ends. The CDR3 DNA is TGTGCCAGCAGCATGGACAGGAACACTGAAGCTTTCTTT. Translating it yields CASSMDRNTEAFF.